This is a list of T cell receptor beta chains from one sample in a study of Tregs in tolerant kidney transplant recipients. The data were produced by immunoSEQ multiplex PCR, yet TCRdb's version contains in-frame clones alone and is incomplete. The sample has roughly 16,000 clones; roughly 77% are singletons. The sequencing here drew on Tregs from blood, taken before the transplant. The receptors here all came from a human donor who received a combined kidney and bone marrow transplant. Each CDR3 is given with its conserved first and last residue. Fields, in order: J gene, clone size, V gene, D gene, CDR3 DNA, CDR3 protein. The D gene is left open where the match is weak. Rows give clone size only sometimes, using once, few, many, or a class for an expanded clone.

TRBJ1-1	.	TRBV28	TRBD1	TGTGCCAGCAGTTTCAGGGGGTTAGCGAACACTGAAGCTTTCTTT	CASSFRGLANTEAFF
TRBJ1-5	once	TRBV7-2	.	TGTGCCAGCAGCTCACAGGGCAGGCAGCCCCAGCATTTT	CASSSQGRQPQHF
TRBJ2-1	.	TRBV5-6	.	TGTGCCAGCAGCTTGGCTCCAGCGCAGTACAATGAGCAGTTCTTC	CASSLAPAQYNEQFF
TRBJ2-3	.	TRBV6-1	TRBD1	TGTGCCAGCAGTGGAAGGACAGGGTTGGGAGATACGCAGTATTTT	CASSGRTGLGDTQYF
TRBJ2-1	.	TRBV7-2	TRBD2	TGTGCCAGCAGCATCCAAAGAGAAGCGGGGGTCTCCTACAATGAGCAGTTCTTC	CASSIQREAGVSYNEQFF
TRBJ2-2	.	TRBV5-6	.	TGTGCCAGCAGCTTCCTGTGGGGGCTCGGAACCGGGGAGCTGTTTTTT	CASSFLWGLGTGELFF
TRBJ2-5	few	TRBV18	TRBD2	TGTGCCAGCTCATCGACGCCTAGCGGGGGGACCCAAGAGACCCAGTACTTC	CASSSTPSGGTQETQYF
TRBJ2-3	.	TRBV10-3	TRBD2	TGTGCCATCACCGCTAGCGGGACTAGCACAGATACGCAGTATTTT	CAITASGTSTDTQYF
TRBJ2-2	few	TRBV19	TRBD2	TGTGCCAGTAGTACCCGGACTAGTGGTGCCGGGGAGCTGTTTTTT	CASSTRTSGAGELFF
TRBJ1-2	.	TRBV21-1	.	TGTGCCAGCAGCAAAGGGAGGGTGCCGCGGGGTGACTATGGCTACACCTTC	CASSKGRVPRGDYGYTF
TRBJ2-1	.	TRBV10-2	TRBD2	TGCGCCAGCAGTGCTAGCGGGAGGGCCGCGGAGCAGTTCTTC	CASSASGRAAEQFF
TRBJ2-7	.	TRBV6-1	TRBD2	TGTGCCAGCAGTGAAGAAGCGGGGGGTTGGGCATACGAGCAGTACTTC	CASSEEAGGWAYEQYF
TRBJ2-7	.	TRBV5-5	.	TGTGCCAGCAGCCTGGGGACAACCCCAGTCTACGAGCAGTACTTC	CASSLGTTPVYEQYF
TRBJ1-2	.	TRBV2	.	TGTGCCAGCGCGGGGGGGAGACGGGCTAACTATGGCTACACCTTC	CASAGGRRANYGYTF
TRBJ2-3	.	TRBV7-9	.	TGTGCCAGCAGCTTAGGCCCGGGGAGCGTAAGCACAGATACGCAGTATTTT	CASSLGPGSVSTDTQYF
TRBJ1-2	.	TRBV15	TRBD1	TGTGCCACCAGCAGCCGGGACAGGGCCAAACGGCCCTATGGCTACACCTTC	CATSSRDRAKRPYGYTF
TRBJ2-1	.	TRBV27	.	TGTGCCAGCAGTTGGACCCCCCCAGCGGGCAATGAGCAGTTCTTC	CASSWTPPAGNEQFF
TRBJ2-3	.	TRBV4-2	TRBD2	TGTGCCAGCAGCCAGTTAGCGGGAGGCATCCAAGATACGCAGTATTTT	CASSQLAGGIQDTQYF
TRBJ2-7	.	TRBV14	.	TGTGCCAGCAGCCACCCACAGAACGAGCAGTACTTC	CASSHPQNEQYF
TRBJ2-7	.	TRBV5-6	.	TGTGCCAGCAGCTTAGATTGGCGGGGTTCGGCCTACGAGCAGTACTTC	CASSLDWRGSAYEQYF
TRBJ1-1	few	TRBV10-3	TRBD1	TGTGCCATCAGAGCGACAGGGTTTAACACTGAAGCTTTCTTT	CAIRATGFNTEAFF
TRBJ2-3	.	TRBV2	TRBD2	TGTGCCAGCAGGGGAGCCTTTACTAGCGGGAGGGCGAGAATTGGCACAGATACGCAGTATTTT	CASRGAFTSGRARIGTDTQYF
TRBJ1-6	.	TRBV11-2	TRBD1	TGTGCCAGCAGCTTCCCGACAGGGCGGAGTTCACCCCTCCACTTT	CASSFPTGRSSPLHF
TRBJ1-1	.	TRBV27	.	TGTGCCAGCAGACTCCTGACAGGTCCGAACACTGAAGCTTTCTTT	CASRLLTGPNTEAFF
TRBJ2-1	.	TRBV5-6	TRBD1	TGTGCCAGCAGACAGGGGATTCGAGAATTCCAGGGTGGGTTCTTC	CASRQGIREFQGGFF
TRBJ1-1	few	TRBV19	TRBD1	TGTGCCAGTAGTATGAGACAGGGGATGATCTTT	CASSMRQGMIF
TRBJ2-3	.	TRBV25-1	.	TGTGCCAGCAGTGCTCCCGGCCCCTACTCTGGGCCGCAGTATTTT	CASSAPGPYSGPQYF
TRBJ1-5	.	TRBV28	TRBD1	TGTGCCAGCTTTGGCGGGACAGGGGACCAGCCCCAGCATTTT	CASFGGTGDQPQHF
TRBJ1-3	once	TRBV4-2	TRBD1	TGTGCCAGCAGCCTAGGGGCGGGACAGGGAAACACCATATATTTT	CASSLGAGQGNTIYF
TRBJ1-1	.	TRBV18	.	TGTGCCAGCTCACCTTTAGGGGCAGTCGAAGCTTTCTTT	CASSPLGAVEAFF
TRBJ1-2	.	TRBV2	TRBD1	TGTGCCAGCAGGGCAACCGGGACAGGCAGTGGCTACACCTTC	CASRATGTGSGYTF
TRBJ1-5	.	TRBV2	.	TGTGCCAGCAACCTAGCTGGCAATCAGCCCCAGCATTTT	CASNLAGNQPQHF
TRBJ1-2	.	TRBV5-4	TRBD1	TGTGCCAGCAGCTTGGATGGGACAGGGGGATATGGCTACACCTTC	CASSLDGTGGYGYTF
TRBJ2-4	.	TRBV2	.	TGTGCCAGCAGTGAAAGCAGGGCCAAAAACATTCAGTACTTC	CASSESRAKNIQYF
TRBJ1-1	.	TRBV11-2	.	TGTGCCAGCAGCCCTATAATGAACACTGAAGCTTTCTTT	CASSPIMNTEAFF
TRBJ1-1	.	TRBV5-4	TRBD1	TGTGCCAGCAGCTTGGATCGCTCAGGGGGGTCGAACACTGAAGCTTTCTTT	CASSLDRSGGSNTEAFF
TRBJ2-5	.	TRBV9	TRBD2	TGTGCCAGCAGCGTAGGTGGAGCGGGGGACGGAGAGACCCAGTACTTC	CASSVGGAGDGETQYF
TRBJ1-2	.	TRBV2	.	TGTGCCAGCAGTTTTAAACAGGAGATCTATGGCTACACCTTC	CASSFKQEIYGYTF
TRBJ2-1	.	TRBV7-2	TRBD2	TGTGCCAGCAGCCCAAGCGGGGCCGGGAGCTCCTACAATGAGCAGTTCTTC	CASSPSGAGSSYNEQFF
TRBJ2-1	.	TRBV2	TRBD2	TGTGCCAGCTCCGGGACTAGCGGGCCCTACAATGAGCAGTTCTTC	CASSGTSGPYNEQFF
TRBJ2-6	.	TRBV7-2	.	TGTGCCAGCAGATTTATCAGGGCGCGGGGGGCCAACGTCCTGACTTTC	CASRFIRARGANVLTF
TRBJ2-4	.	TRBV6-4	.	TGTGCCAGCAGGGCTCGGGTCCGGAAGTACTTC	CASRARVRKYF
TRBJ2-7	.	TRBV7-8	TRBD1	TGTGCCAGCAGCTTTAGGACAGGGGGGCTTTACGAGCAGTACTTC	CASSFRTGGLYEQYF
TRBJ2-1	.	TRBV15	TRBD1	TGTGCCACCAGCAGAACCGGGACAGCCAGCTCCTACAATGAGCAGTTCTTC	CATSRTGTASSYNEQFF
TRBJ2-1	.	TRBV10-3	.	TGTGCCATCAGTGAGATTACCCAGTACAATGAGCAGTTCTTC	CAISEITQYNEQFF